One sample yielded the 22 T cell receptor beta chains listed below, sequenced in a study of OX40 agonist ivuxolimab in advanced cancers. Here immunoSEQ multiplex PCR was the method, and the copy in TCRdb shows in-frame clones only, minus some. This sample carries tens of thousands of clones, around 87% of them seen once, and the ten largest clones take just under 0.25%. Sequences were derived from CD4+ or CD8+ T cells sorted from blood, sampled in a trial of the OX40 agonist ivuxolimab. Every receptor here comes from an adult with an advanced solid tumor such as melanoma, head and neck, liver or kidney cancer.

This rearrangement joins TRBV5-4 to TRBJ2-1; a possible D gene is TRBD2 (6 bases). CDR1 and CDR2 from the germline V gene are SGHNT and YYREEE (reference sequence). CDR3 length: 14 amino acids. Trimming shortened V by 3 bases and J by 5 bases, and 12 bases separated the two germline ends. CDR3 residues: CASSYLWEDNEQFF. As DNA, the CDR3 is TGTGCCAGCAGCTACCTCTGGGAGGACAATGAGCAGTTCTTC. The whole variable domain, filled in from reference TRBV5-4 and TRBJ2-1, reads ETGVTQSPTHLIKTRGQQVTLRCSSQSGHNTVSWYQQALGQGPQFIFQYYREEENGRGNFPPRFSGLQFPNYSSELNVNALELDDSALYLCASSYLWEDNEQFFGPGTRLTVL.

The J gene is TRBJ2-6, the V gene TRBV19; the D is unclear. The CDR3 is made up of 17 amino acids. V was shortened by 3 bases and J by 0 bases, with 12 bases between the two germline ends. The germline gives CDR1 LNHDA, CDR2 SQIVND (reference sequence). The CDR3 bases are TGTGCCAGTAGTATCCCCCGGACGCTCTCTGGGGCCAACGTCCTGACTTTC. Translation gives CASSIPRTLSGANVLTF.

This sequence joins TRBV6-4 and TRBJ2-3, with 8 bases matching TRBD1. The germline CDR1 and CDR2 sequences are MRHNA and SNTAGT. This CDR3 has 16 amino acids. Trimming cost V 0 bases and J 4 bases; bases outside gene matches: 6. The CDR3: CASSDSRDRGADTQYF. For the CDR3, the DNA is TGTGCCAGCAGTGACTCCCGCGACAGGGGCGCAGATACGCAGTATTTT.

As DNA, the CDR3 is TGTGCCAGCAGCCGCGGACTAGCAGCAGATACGCAGTATTTT. Encoded protein: CASSRGLAADTQYF. The chain recombines TRBV4-2 with TRBJ2-3; 8 bases are a match to TRBD2. This CDR3 has 14 amino acids. Losses at the gene ends were 4 bases for V and 4 bases for J; bases not matched to a gene: 4. The germline V gene has CDR1 LGHNA and CDR2 YNFKEQ.

The rearrangement uses TRBV7-2 and TRBJ2-5, with TRBD2 identical over 11 bases. Germline V gene lookup returns CDR1 SGHTA and CDR2 FQGNSA. V trimming: 1 base; J trimming: 14 bases; junction bases outside the gene matches: 9. The CDR3 length is 14 residues. In DNA form, the CDR3 reads TGTGCCAGCAGCTTAGGAACGTCTAGCGGGAGGTCATACTTC. It encodes CASSLGTSSGRSYF.

V and J are TRBV7-9 and TRBJ2-7; D not resolved. Trimming cost V 0 bases and J 1 base, with 7 bases left between them. The germline CDR1 and CDR2 sequences are SEHNR and FQNEAQ (reference sequence). This CDR3 is 14 amino acids long. CDR3 loop: CASSLARYSYEQYF. The CDR3 DNA reads TGTGCCAGCAGCTTAGCGCGATATTCCTACGAGCAGTACTTC.

The chain links TRBV18 to TRBJ1-6; D is unresolved. There are 16 residues in the CDR3. Germline assignment: CDR1 KGHSH and CDR2 LQKENI. V shed 4 bases and J shed 5 bases, with 15 bases lying between them. Here the CDR3 reads CASSRRKELNNSPLHF. CDR3 DNA: TGTGCCAGCTCACGCAGGAAGGAGCTCAATAATTCACCCCTCCACTTT.

V is TRBV28 and J is TRBJ2-7, with 7 bases lining up with TRBD2. The CDR3 totals 15 residues. Germline CDR1 is MDHEN and CDR2 is SYDVKM. Trimming cost V 5 bases and J 1 base; bases outside gene matches: 8. CDR3 nucleotides: TGTGCCAGCAGTCGGGGGGACGTAAGGTCCTACGAGCAGTACTTC. Translated, it gives CASSRGDVRSYEQYF.

The gene calls are TRBV27 and TRBJ1-2; 8 bases map to TRBD1. CDR3 size: 13 residues. The germline V gene encodes CDR1 MNHEY and CDR2 SMNVEV (reference sequence). V trimming: 4 bases; J trimming: 7 bases; junction bases outside the gene matches: 5. The CDR3: CASSSQGARGYTF. In DNA form, the CDR3 reads TGTGCCAGCAGTTCGCAGGGGGCGCGTGGCTACACCTTC.

This clone has more than one count but fewer than ten. The CDR3 loop is CASSYSGTELYEQYF. The CDR3 DNA sequence: TGTGCCAGCAGTTACTCGGGGACAGAACTCTACGAGCAGTACTTC. The V call is TRBV6-5, the J call TRBJ2-7, with 7 bases identical to TRBD1. The CDR3 loop spans 15 amino acids. V lost 0 bases and J lost 3; bases outside the gene matches: 5. Germline V gene sequence: CDR1 MNHEY, CDR2 SVGAGI.

V and J are TRBV6-1 and TRBJ1-5; D is unresolved. Trimming removed 11 bases from V and 6 bases from J, with 14 bases in between. The CDR3 runs 12 residues. The germline gives CDR1 MNHNS, CDR2 SASEGT. CDR3 residues: CAGIEESQPQHF. CDR3 sequence (DNA): TGTGCCGGCATAGAGGAGAGTCAGCCCCAGCATTTT.

This clone was detected only a few times. V usage is TRBV7-8 and J usage is TRBJ2-7; TRBD2 aligns across 8 bases. The junction had 7 bases not matched to a gene; V was cut back by 3 bases and J by 3 bases. The length of the CDR3 is 15 residues. The germline V gene has CDR1 SGHVS and CDR2 FQNEAQ. The CDR3 DNA follows: TGTGCCAGCAGCTTGCGAAGCGGGAGAGTCTACGAGCAGTACTTC. Translating it yields CASSLRSGRVYEQYF.

This clone was counted many times. The J gene is TRBJ2-7, the V gene TRBV2; 11 bases are a match to TRBD2. V shed 6 bases and J 6 bases; nucleotides not matched to a gene: 4. The germline V gene has CDR1 SNHLY and CDR2 FYNNEI. CDR3 length: 13 amino acids. The CDR3 coding sequence is TGTGCCAGCAGCCAGGGACTAGCGGTCGAGCAGTACTTC. Its protein product is CASSQGLAVEQYF.

The chain couples TRBV6-6 to TRBJ1-5; D uncertain. Germline CDR1 reads MNHNY; CDR2 reads SVGAGI (reference sequence). There are 14 residues in the CDR3. V was cut by 9 bases and J by 1 base, with 13 bases left in between. This chain's CDR3 is CASRSGRSNQPQHF. As DNA, the CDR3 is TGTGCCAGTCGATCGGGGAGGAGCAATCAGCCCCAGCATTTT.

In this sample, this clone turned up a few times. This chain joins TRBV7-2 and TRBJ2-5, with TRBD2 as a possible D gene (6 bases). CDR3 length equals 14 residues. Germline V CDR1 and CDR2: SGHTA, FQGNSA. The V end was cut by 5 bases, the J end by 5 bases, with 15 bases between. CDR3 protein: CASSRTMTTETQYF. The DNA for the CDR3 is TGTGCCAGCAGCCGGACTATGACGACGGAGACCCAGTACTTC.

The rearrangement joins TRBV6-1 to TRBJ2-6, with D uncertain. Germline CDR1 reads MNHNS; CDR2 reads SASEGT. This CDR3 is built from 16 residues. Trimming pared 2 bases from V and 3 bases from J, leaving 11 bases between. CDR3 sequence (DNA): TGTGCCAGCAGTGAACATCCCCTGGGTGGGGCCAACGTCCTGACTTTC. Translated, it gives CASSEHPLGGANVLTF.

This clone is medium-sized. The V and J genes are TRBV6-5 and TRBJ1-5; 7 bases agree with TRBD1. Per germline, CDR1 MNHEY and CDR2 SVGAGI. With V trimmed by 5 bases and J by 6 bases, 7 bases remained unmatched. The CDR3 totals 14 residues. This chain's CDR3 is CASSPQGVGQPQHF. CDR3 sequence (DNA): TGTGCCAGCAGTCCTCAGGGGGTTGGTCAGCCCCAGCATTTT.

The CDR3 DNA follows: TGTGCCAGCAGTCGTACAGGGGAGACAGCCTACGAGCAGTACTTC. This sequence encodes CASSRTGETAYEQYF. J is TRBJ2-5 and V is TRBV7-4; TRBD1 matches 7 bases. The J call may be faulty, since TRBJ2-7 better matches the DNA end. The length of the CDR3 is 15 residues. The germline CDR1 and CDR2 sequences are SGHVT and SQSDAQ.

The genes are TRBV19 and TRBJ1-1; D unresolved. The CDR3 runs to 14 residues. Germline V gives CDR1 LNHDA, CDR2 SQIVND (reference sequence). Trimming left V 4 bases short and J 6 bases short, with 15 bases between. The chain's CDR3 is CASSTDPGFAEAFF. CDR3 in DNA: TGTGCCAGTAGTACGGACCCAGGTTTCGCTGAAGCTTTCTTT.

The chain uses TRBV20-1 and TRBJ2-5, with unresolved D. This CDR3 is 11 amino acids long. Germline V CDR1 and CDR2: DFQATT, SNEGSKA (reference sequence). V shed 3 bases and J shed 4 bases, with 6 bases lying between them. CDR3 nucleotide sequence: TGCAGTGCTAGGACAAGAGAGACCCAGTACTTC. As protein: CSARTRETQYF.

Only a few counts were recorded for this clone. The V gene is TRBV7-9, the J gene TRBJ1-5; 7 bases line up with TRBD1. Germline V CDR1 and CDR2: SEHNR, FQNEAQ (reference sequence). The CDR3 length is 14 residues. V lost 4 bases, J lost 4 bases, and 4 bases stayed unmatched. Here the CDR3 reads CASSSDRVNQPQHF. Written as DNA, the CDR3 is TGTGCCAGCAGCTCCGACAGGGTGAATCAGCCCCAGCATTTT.

This chain uses TRBV6-6 with TRBJ1-1; 8 bases line up with TRBD1. V lost 5 bases to trimming and J lost 4 bases; unmatched junction nucleotides: 6. Germline CDR1 is MNHNY and CDR2 is SVGAGI (reference sequence). This CDR3 region has 14 residues. CDR3 in amino acids: CASSKQGGLTEAFF. The CDR3 DNA sequence: TGTGCCAGCAGTAAACAGGGGGGGCTCACTGAAGCTTTCTTT.